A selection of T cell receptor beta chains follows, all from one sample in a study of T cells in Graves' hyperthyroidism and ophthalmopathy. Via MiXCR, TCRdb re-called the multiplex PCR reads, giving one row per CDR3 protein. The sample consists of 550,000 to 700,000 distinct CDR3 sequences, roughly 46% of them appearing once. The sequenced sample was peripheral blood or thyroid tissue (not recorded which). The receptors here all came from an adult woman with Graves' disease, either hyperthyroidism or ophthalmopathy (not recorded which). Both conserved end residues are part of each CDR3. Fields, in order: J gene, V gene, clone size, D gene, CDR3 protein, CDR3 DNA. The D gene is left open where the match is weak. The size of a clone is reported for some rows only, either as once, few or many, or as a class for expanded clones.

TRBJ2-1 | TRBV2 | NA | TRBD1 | CASSVGGARHNEQFF | TGTGCCAGCAGCGTAGGGGGCGCAAGGCACAATGAGCAGTTCTTC
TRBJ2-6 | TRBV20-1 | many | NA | CSASWVSGANVLTF | TGCAGTGCTAGTTGGGTCTCTGGGGCCAACGTCCTGACTTTC
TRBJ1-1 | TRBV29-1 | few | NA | CSVELGTEAFF | TGCAGCGTTGAGCTGGGCACTGAAGCTTTCTTT
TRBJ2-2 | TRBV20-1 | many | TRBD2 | CSALLAGDNTGELFF | TGCAGTGCTTTACTAGCGGGGGACAACACCGGGGAGCTGTTTTTT
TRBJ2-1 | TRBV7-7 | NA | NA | CASSLEVSGTEQFF | TGTGCTAGCAGCTTAGAGGTCTCGGGTACTGAGCAGTTCTTC
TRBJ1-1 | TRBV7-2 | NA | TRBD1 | CASGGGRVYTEAFF | TGTGCCAGCGGAGGGGGCAGGGTGTACACTGAAGCTTTCTTT
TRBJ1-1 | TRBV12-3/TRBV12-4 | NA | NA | CASSFSHAEAFF | TGTGCCAGCAGTTTCTCCCACGCTGAAGCTTTCTTT
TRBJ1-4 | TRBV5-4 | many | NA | CASSLDPVATNEKLFF | TGTGCCAGCAGCTTGGACCCCGTTGCAACTAATGAAAAACTGTTTTTT
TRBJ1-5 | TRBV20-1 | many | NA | CSAEAYGSNQPQHF | TGCAGTGCTGAGGCGTACGGTAGCAATCAGCCCCAGCATTTT
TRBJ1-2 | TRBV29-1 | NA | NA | CSVVGQGDGVGYTF | TGCAGCGTTGTGGGCCAGGGAGACGGAGTTGGCTACACCTTC
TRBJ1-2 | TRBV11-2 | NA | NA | CASSIYLCSVDIGGATGYTF | NA
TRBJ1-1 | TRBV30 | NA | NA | CAWSLRPRGLVTEAFF | TGTGCCTGGAGCCTACGGCCGCGGGGGCTGGTGACTGAAGCTTTCTTT
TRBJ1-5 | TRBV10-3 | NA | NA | CAISEVGGQPQHF | TGTGCCATCAGTGAGGTGGGAGGACAGCCCCAGCATTTT
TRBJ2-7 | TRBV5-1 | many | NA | CASSWDLSSYEQYF | TGCGCCAGCAGCTGGGACTTGAGCTCCTACGAGCAGTACTTC
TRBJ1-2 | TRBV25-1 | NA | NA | CACSASDRGRGYTF | NA